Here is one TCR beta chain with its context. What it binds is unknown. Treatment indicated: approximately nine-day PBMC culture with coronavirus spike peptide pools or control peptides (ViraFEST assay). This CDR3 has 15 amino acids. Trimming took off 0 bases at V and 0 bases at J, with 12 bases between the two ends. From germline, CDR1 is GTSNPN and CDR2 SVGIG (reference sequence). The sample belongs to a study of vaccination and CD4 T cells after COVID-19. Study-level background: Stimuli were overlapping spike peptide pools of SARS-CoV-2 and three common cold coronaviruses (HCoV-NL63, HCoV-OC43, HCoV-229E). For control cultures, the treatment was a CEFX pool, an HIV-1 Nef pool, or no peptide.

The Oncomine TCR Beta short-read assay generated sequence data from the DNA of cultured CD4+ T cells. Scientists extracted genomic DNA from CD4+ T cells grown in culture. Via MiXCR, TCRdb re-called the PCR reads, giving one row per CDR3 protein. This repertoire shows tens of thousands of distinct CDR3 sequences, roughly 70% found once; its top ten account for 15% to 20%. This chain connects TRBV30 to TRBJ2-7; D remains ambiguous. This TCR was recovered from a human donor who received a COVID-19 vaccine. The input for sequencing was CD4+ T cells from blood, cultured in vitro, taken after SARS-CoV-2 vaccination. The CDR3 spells CAWSVKSQSSYEQYF. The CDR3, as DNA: TGTGCCTGGAGTGTTAAGAGCCAGAGCTCCTACGAGCAGTACTTC.